The present T cell receptor (beta chain) was sequenced within a study of control samples from healthy donors and cancer patients (dated by TCRdb to about 2020). Turning to this clone: Its cognate antigen has yet to be identified. The record has no base qualities; no much larger clone is one base away.

The library was obtained by the immunoSEQ multiplex PCR assay. What TCRdb holds here is the immuneACCESS table cut down to in-frame rearrangements. Part of the clones is not present; checked against another copy, under half of the missing clones reflect an unresolved V gene, and the others are unexplained. Counted in this sample were about 180,000 clones; 90% to 95% of them appeared once. Jointly, the top ten make up approximately 1.5% of the sample. The CDR3 runs 16 residues from the cysteine to the phenylalanine. This entry keeps only the CDR3 DNA: 48 bases, framed from base 1. CDR1 and CDR2, looked up from the germline V gene, are SGHRS and YFSETQ. V is reduced by 4 bases and J by 0 bases, leaving a spacing of 16 bases between them.

This sequence uses TRBV5-1 and TRBJ1-1; the D segment cannot be called with confidence. The clonotype was recovered from a woman aged 18 to 35 in good health. The source material was blood. The nucleotide sequence reads as follows: TGCGCCAGCAGCCCTGCAGGTATTCTCATGAACACTGAAGCTTTCTTT. Its product reads: CASSPAGILMNTEAFF.